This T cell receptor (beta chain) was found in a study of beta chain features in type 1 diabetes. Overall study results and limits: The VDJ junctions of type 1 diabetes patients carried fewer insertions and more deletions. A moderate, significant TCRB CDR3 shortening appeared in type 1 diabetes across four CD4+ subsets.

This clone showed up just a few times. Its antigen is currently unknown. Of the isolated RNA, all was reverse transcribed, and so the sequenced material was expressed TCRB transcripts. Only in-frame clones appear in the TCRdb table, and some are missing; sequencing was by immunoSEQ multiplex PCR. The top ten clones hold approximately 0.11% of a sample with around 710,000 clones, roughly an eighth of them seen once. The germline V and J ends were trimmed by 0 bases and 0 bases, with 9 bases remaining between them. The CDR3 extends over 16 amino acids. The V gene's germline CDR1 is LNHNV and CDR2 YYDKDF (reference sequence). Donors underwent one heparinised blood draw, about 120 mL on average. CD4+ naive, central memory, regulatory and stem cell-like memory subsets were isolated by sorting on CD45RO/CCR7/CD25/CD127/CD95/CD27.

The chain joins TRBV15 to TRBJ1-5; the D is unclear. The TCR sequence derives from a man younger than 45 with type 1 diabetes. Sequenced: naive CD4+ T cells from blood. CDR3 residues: CATSRENSFSNQPQHF. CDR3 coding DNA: TGTGCCACCAGCAGAGAAAACAGCTTTAGCAATCAGCCCCAGCATTTT.